This is a list of T cell receptor beta chains from one sample in a study of T cell responses to AZD1222 COVID-19 vaccine. The assay was immunoSEQ multiplex PCR, and TCRdb's table has in-frame clones only and misses some. The sample yields more than 150,000 clones, roughly 93% seen once. Sample: peripheral blood, taken on day 0 of AZD1222 vaccination. These receptors originate from an adult in good health. The CDR3 runs from the conserved cysteine through the conserved F or W. D genes are given only for firm matches. Where a row states a size, it is once, few, many or the class of an expanded clone; other rows omit it.

TRBJ1-3 . . TRBV19 CASSIDRAALSGNTIYF TGTGCCAGTAGTATAGATCGGGCAGCGCTATCTGGAAACACCATATATTTT
TRBJ1-4 . . TRBV28 CASSRTASNEKLFF TGTGCCAGCAGCCGGACAGCTTCTAATGAAAAACTGTTTTTT
TRBJ1-6 TRBD1 once TRBV5-5 CASSVGTVNSPLHF TGTGCCAGCAGCGTCGGGACAGTGAATTCACCCCTCCACTTT
TRBJ1-4 . . TRBV9 CASSAPPNEKLFF TGTGCCAGCAGCGCGCCCCCTAATGAAAAACTGTTTTTT
TRBJ1-6 . . TRBV20-1 CSASRETPNSPLHF TGCAGTGCTAGTCGGGAAACCCCTAATTCACCCCTCCACTTT
TRBJ1-1 . once TRBV7-9 CASSFKPQEPMNTEAFF TGTGCCAGCAGCTTCAAACCCCAGGAACCCATGAACACTGAAGCTTTCTTT
TRBJ1-1 TRBD1 . TRBV30 CAWEQGDTEAFF TGTGCCTGGGAACAGGGGGACACTGAAGCTTTCTTT
TRBJ1-2 . . TRBV7-3 CASSLMPDNYGYTF TGTGCCAGCAGCTTAATGCCGGATAACTATGGCTACACCTTC
TRBJ1-2 . . TRBV9 CASSTHVAALGRYGYTF TGTGCCAGCAGTACTCACGTGGCAGCCCTGGGGAGATATGGCTACACCTTC
TRBJ2-1 TRBD2 few TRBV29-1 CSATKGGLAPTYNEQFF TGCAGCGCCACGAAAGGAGGACTAGCGCCTACCTACAATGAGCAGTTCTTC
TRBJ1-5 . . TRBV30 CAWSNGGGTQPQHF TGTGCCTGGAGTAACGGGGGGGGGACTCAGCCCCAGCATTTT
TRBJ1-3 . . TRBV28 CASSSGATGNTIYF TGTGCCAGCAGCTCAGGAGCAACTGGAAACACCATATATTTT
TRBJ2-2 . . TRBV11-3 CASSLDRLKGVAGELFF TGTGCCAGCAGCTTAGATCGTCTCAAGGGGGTCGCCGGGGAGCTGTTTTTT
TRBJ2-2 . . TRBV6-5 CASSLYRGELFF TGTGCCAGCAGCCTTTACCGCGGGGAGCTGTTTTTT
TRBJ2-3 . once TRBV5-1 CASSLVGGVVDTQYF TGCGCCAGCAGCTTGGTAGGAGGGGTAGTAGATACGCAGTATTTT
TRBJ2-2 TRBD2 . TRBV11-3 CASSLRGGGELFF TGTGCCAGCAGCTTACGCGGGGGCGGGGAGCTGTTTTTT
TRBJ2-7 . . TRBV4-2 CASSPGIPMGGEQYF TGTGCCAGCAGCCCAGGGATCCCGATGGGGGGCGAGCAGTACTTC
TRBJ2-7 . . TRBV9 CASSASGTFSSYEQYF TGTGCCAGCAGCGCCTCCGGGACGTTTAGCTCCTACGAGCAGTACTTC
TRBJ2-1 TRBD1 . TRBV10-3 CAISEPRDSYNEQFF TGTGCCATCAGTGAGCCCCGGGACAGTTACAATGAGCAGTTCTTC
TRBJ1-2 . . TRBV6-5 CASRPRDNNYGYTF TGTGCCAGCAGGCCAAGGGACAATAACTATGGCTACACCTTC
TRBJ2-1 . . TRBV12-3/TRBV12-4 CASSSGADEFF TGTGCCAGCAGTTCCGGAGCTGATGAGTTCTTC
TRBJ2-2 . once TRBV4-1 CASSQGAGAAGELFF TGCGCCAGCAGCCAAGGGGCAGGGGCTGCCGGGGAGCTGTTTTTT
TRBJ1-4 . . TRBV24-1 CATSDATGLGEKLFF TGTGCCACCAGTGACGCCACAGGGTTGGGCGAAAAACTGTTTTTT
TRBJ2-3 . . TRBV18 CASSPRAGEEDTQYF TGTGCCAGCTCACCCCGGGCAGGGGAGGAAGATACGCAGTATTTT
TRBJ2-7 TRBD1 . TRBV28 CASSPRTGKGEQYF TGTGCCAGCAGTCCTAGGACAGGGAAAGGCGAGCAGTACTTC
TRBJ2-2 TRBD2 . TRBV6-2/TRBV6-3 CASSNSGTRAGELFF TGTGCCAGCAGTAACTCCGGGACTAGGGCCGGGGAGCTGTTTTTT
TRBJ1-2 . . TRBV9 CASSVDPNGGYTF TGTGCCAGCAGCGTAGATCCTAACGGCGGCTACACCTTC
TRBJ2-1 . . TRBV7-6 CASSLGGANNEQFF TGTGCCAGCAGCTTAGGAGGAGCGAACAATGAGCAGTTCTTC
TRBJ1-6 . . TRBV20-1 CSASTLRSSYNSPLHF TGCAGTGCTAGTACTTTGCGGAGCTCCTATAATTCACCCCTCCACTTT
TRBJ1-5 . . TRBV15 CATSRVTLGVGVQPQHF TGTGCCACCAGCCGGGTGACACTTGGCGTAGGGGTTCAGCCCCAGCATTTT
TRBJ2-7 TRBD2 . TRBV14 CASSHLAGAASYEQYF TGTGCCAGCAGCCACTTAGCGGGAGCCGCCTCCTACGAGCAGTACTTC
TRBJ2-7 . . TRBV19 CASSIQPPPYEQYF TGTGCCAGTAGTATCCAGCCTCCGCCCTACGAGCAGTACTTC
TRBJ1-2 TRBD1 many TRBV6-2/TRBV6-3 CASSYSTRQGHYGYTF TGTGCCAGCAGTTACTCAACCAGACAGGGGCACTATGGCTACACCTTC
TRBJ2-4 . . TRBV5-6 CASSLGTLLAKNIQYF TGTGCCAGCAGCCTAGGGACATTACTAGCCAAAAACATTCAGTACTTC
TRBJ2-5 . . TRBV6-2/TRBV6-3 CASSFRGRETQYF TGTGCCAGCAGTTTTAGAGGGCGAGAGACCCAGTACTTC
TRBJ2-3 . . TRBV3-1/TRBV3-2 CASSWGQVTDTQYF TGTGCCAGCAGCTGGGGACAAGTCACAGATACGCAGTATTTT
TRBJ2-3 . . TRBV15 CATSRDPSGRGGSTDTQYF TGTGCCACCAGCAGAGATCCTTCGGGCAGGGGGGGCAGCACAGATACGCAGTATTTT
TRBJ2-1 . . TRBV19 CASSRLGNEQFF TGTGCCAGTAGTAGACTGGGCAATGAGCAGTTCTTC
TRBJ1-2 TRBD1 . TRBV10-2 CASSESGQGAEDYGYTF TGCGCCAGCAGTGAGTCGGGGCAGGGGGCTGAGGACTATGGCTACACCTTC
TRBJ1-5 . once TRBV19 CASSPAGIYHQPQHF TGTGCCAGTAGCCCGGCGGGGATCTACCATCAGCCCCAGCATTTT
TRBJ2-7 TRBD2 . TRBV5-1 CASSWTLAGGAYEQYF TGCGCCAGCAGCTGGACCCTAGCGGGAGGGGCCTACGAGCAGTACTTC
TRBJ1-2 TRBD1 . TRBV4-2 CASSQGGGGNYGYTF TGTGCCAGCAGCCAAGGCGGAGGGGGCAACTATGGCTACACCTTC
TRBJ1-5 . . TRBV27 CASSLSGGSNQPQHF TGTGCCAGCAGTTTATCGGGGGGTAGCAATCAGCCCCAGCATTTT
TRBJ2-7 TRBD1 . TRBV6-6 CASSYGTASYEQYF TGTGCCAGCAGTTACGGGACAGCTTCCTACGAGCAGTACTTC
TRBJ2-3 . . TRBV11-2 CASRTGDTQYF TGTGCCAGCAGGACGGGAGATACGCAGTATTTT
TRBJ2-6 . . TRBV10-3 CAISVGSGANVLTF TGTGCCATCAGTGTGGGATCTGGGGCCAACGTCCTGACTTTC
TRBJ1-1 TRBD1 . TRBV6-5 CASSRGQPYTEAFF TGTGCCAGCAGTCGGGGACAGCCGTACACTGAAGCTTTCTTT